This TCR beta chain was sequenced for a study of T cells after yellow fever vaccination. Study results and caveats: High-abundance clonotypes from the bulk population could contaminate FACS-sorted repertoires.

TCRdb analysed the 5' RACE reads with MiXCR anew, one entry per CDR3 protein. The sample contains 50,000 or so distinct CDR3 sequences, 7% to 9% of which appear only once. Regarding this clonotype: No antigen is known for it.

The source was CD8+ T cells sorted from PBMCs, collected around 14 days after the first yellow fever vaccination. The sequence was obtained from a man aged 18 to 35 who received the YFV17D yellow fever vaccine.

The CDR3 DNA follows: TGCGCCAGCAGCCAAGGGGGACAGATGGGGTTGGGGCAGTTCTTC. This encodes CASSQGGQMGLGQFF. The chain joins TRBV4-1 to TRBJ2-1, with TRBD1 identical over 7 bases. J gave up 12 bases and V 1 base, and 12 bases lay outside the gene matches. Germline V gene data show CDR1 as MGHRA and CDR2 as YSYEKL. The CDR3 spans 15 residues.